The present entry profiles one T cell receptor beta chain with its context. The antigen is unknown. The data belong to a study of identical twins. TCRdb independently ran MiXCR on the 5' RACE reads; one entry per CDR3 protein. The sample lists about 480,000 distinct CDR3 sequences; 13% to 15% were seen once. Study outcomes and limitations: There is a chance that invariant MAIT and iNKT cells partially muddied zero-insertion analyses.

No donor was unhealthy or non-Caucasian. The CDR3 is 15 residues long. The V end was cut by 7 bases, the J end by 0 bases, with 13 bases between. The germline V gene encodes CDR1 SQVTM and CDR2 ANQGSEA. The same sample was also studied in work on yellow fever vaccine responses in identical twins. That source reports: Twins reportedly mounted vaccine T cell responses that seemed partly convergent, partly personalized.

Sequences were obtained from CD4+ T cells sorted from blood. This TCR derives from a woman under 30 in good health. The rearrangement uses TRBV29-1 and TRBJ2-6; weak D call: TRBD2 (6 bases). The CDR3: CSAYSGYSGANVLTF. In DNA, the CDR3 is TGCAGCGCATACAGCGGGTACTCTGGGGCCAACGTCCTGACTTTC.